This T cell receptor beta chain was retrieved from a study of blood T cell repertoires in COVID-19 (dated by TCRdb to 2020 to 2021). In the study overall: Collaborator samples came from the United States, Italy and Spain and covered acute and convalescent phases of COVID-19. The material from the prospective study consisted of cDNA or gDNA derived from T cells, B-cell-depleted T cells, or PBMCs. Deeply sampled blood TCRbeta repertoires from subjects exposed to, actively infected with, or recovered from COVID-19 were included in the dataset. The repertoires were made available in a free public database intended to serve as a resource for research on the immune response to SARS-CoV-2. The samples were drawn from two sources: the first 160 participants of the ongoing ImmuneRACE study, and over 1,000 subjects contributed by 6 global collaborators. The sample metadata nearly always contained a de-identified subject ID, COVID-19 status, age in years and sex. Where available, HLA class I and class II types were obtained from metadata supplied by the sample provider rather than from assay-based typing. The paper's findings and limits, for the study overall: How much clinical and demographic metadata was included differed by source and by participant, and the metadata was provided uncurated.

TCRbeta CDR3 regions were amplified from genomic DNA using the immunoSEQ Assay, a bias-controlled multiplex PCR. As for how the authors treated the data: Within the assay, amplification of reference gene primers was used to estimate how many nucleated cells each sample contained. To quantify the absolute abundance of each unique TCRbeta CDR3 rearrangement, sequence reads were collapsed and filtered. For each sample, productive Simpson clonality was calculated as the square root of Simpson's diversity index over productive rearrangements. TCRdb re-hosts the immuneACCESS table, in-frame sequences only. Its copies lack some clones; in the studies checked, an unresolved V gene accounts for under half of them, and the cause for the rest is not known. The V and J calls and clone size are taken from that table; D and trimming were inferred from the DNA. This sample holds 120,000 to 150,000 clones; approximately 87% were observed only once. Clones ranked in the top ten supply 1.2% of the sample.

Via the germline V gene, CDR1 is MNHEY and CDR2 SVGEGT. Trimming accounts for 2 bases at V and 0 bases at J, while the number of junction bases matched to no gene is 5. There are 16 amino acids in the CDR3, from cysteine to phenylalanine inclusive. CDR3 DNA only is kept here, 48 bases in frame from base 1. A remark on this clone: Its antigen is unknown. No base qualities exist here, and no much larger clone lies one base off it.

Participants in the prospective study were aged about 18 to 89 years, lived in over 20 United States geographic areas, and enrolled through a virtual design. In the prospective study, cohorts were assigned on the basis of participant-reported clinical history obtained from a screening survey and a study questionnaire. In the prospective study, mobile phlebotomists collected whole blood, serum and a nasopharyngeal or oropharyngeal swab from each participant. Over an approximately 2-month period, participants in the prospective study had the option of providing additional blood draws and questionnaires. Before DNA extraction, prospective study blood samples were shipped either frozen or at room temperature.

The TCR comes from a young woman with acute COVID-19. The sequencing input was PBMCs or T cells enriched from blood (not recorded which). The chain was built from TRBV6-2 or TRBV6-3 and TRBJ2-3; 7 bases in the junction line up with TRBD2. The CDR3 amino acid sequence is: CASSYGTIPSTDTQYF. In nucleotides, the sequence is TGTGCCAGCAGTTACGGGACTATCCCTAGCACAGATACGCAGTATTTT.